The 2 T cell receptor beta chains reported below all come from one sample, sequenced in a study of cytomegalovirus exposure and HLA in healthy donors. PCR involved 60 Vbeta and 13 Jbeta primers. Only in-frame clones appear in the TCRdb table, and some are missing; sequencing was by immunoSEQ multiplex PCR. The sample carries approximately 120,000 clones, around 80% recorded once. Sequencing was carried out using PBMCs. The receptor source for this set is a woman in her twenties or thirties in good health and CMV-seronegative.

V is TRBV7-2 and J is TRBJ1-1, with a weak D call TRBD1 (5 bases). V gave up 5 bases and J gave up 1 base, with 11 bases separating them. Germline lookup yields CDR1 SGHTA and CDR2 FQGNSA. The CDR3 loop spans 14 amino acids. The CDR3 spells CASSITGGNTEAFF. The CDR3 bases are TGTGCCAGCAGCATCACGGGGGGGAACACTGAAGCTTTCTTT.

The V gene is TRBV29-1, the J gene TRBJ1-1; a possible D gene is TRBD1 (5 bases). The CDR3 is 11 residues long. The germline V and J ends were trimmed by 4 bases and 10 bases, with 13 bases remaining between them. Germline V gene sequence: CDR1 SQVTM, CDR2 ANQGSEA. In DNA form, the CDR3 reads TGCAGCGTTGGGAGGGGAGGGAGAGCTTTCTTT. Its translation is CSVGRGGRAFF.